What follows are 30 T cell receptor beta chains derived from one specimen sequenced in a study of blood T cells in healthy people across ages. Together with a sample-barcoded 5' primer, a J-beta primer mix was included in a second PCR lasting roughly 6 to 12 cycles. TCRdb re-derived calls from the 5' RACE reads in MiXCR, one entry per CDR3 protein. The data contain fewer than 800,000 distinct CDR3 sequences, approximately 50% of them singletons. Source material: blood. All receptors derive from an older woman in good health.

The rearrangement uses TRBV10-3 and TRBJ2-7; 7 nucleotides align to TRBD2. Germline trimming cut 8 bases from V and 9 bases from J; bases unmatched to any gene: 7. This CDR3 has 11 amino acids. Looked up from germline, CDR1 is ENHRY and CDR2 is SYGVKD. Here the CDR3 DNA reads TGTGCCATCGAGCTAGCGGAAGTGCAGTACTTC. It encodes CAIELAEVQYF.

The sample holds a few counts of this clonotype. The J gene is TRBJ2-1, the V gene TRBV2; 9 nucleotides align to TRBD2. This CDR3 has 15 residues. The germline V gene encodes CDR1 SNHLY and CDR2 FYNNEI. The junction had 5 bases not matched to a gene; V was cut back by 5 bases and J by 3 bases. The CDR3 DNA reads TGTGCCAGCAGTCCTCCTAGCGGGGACTACAATGAGCAGTTCTTC. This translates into CASSPPSGDYNEQFF.

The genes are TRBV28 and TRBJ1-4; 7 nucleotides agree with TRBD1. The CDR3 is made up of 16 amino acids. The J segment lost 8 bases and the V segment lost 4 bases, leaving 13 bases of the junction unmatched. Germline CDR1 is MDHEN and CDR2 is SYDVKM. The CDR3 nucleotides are TGTGCCAGCAGTTCCCTCAACAGGGGCCCCAAGGAAAAACTGTTTTTT. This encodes CASSSLNRGPKEKLFF.

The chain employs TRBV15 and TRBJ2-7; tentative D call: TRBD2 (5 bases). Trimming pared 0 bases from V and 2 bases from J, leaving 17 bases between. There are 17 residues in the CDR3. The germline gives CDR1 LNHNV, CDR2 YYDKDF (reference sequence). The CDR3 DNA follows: TGTGCCACCAGCAGAGATGTGGACCTAGGGAGCCCCTACGAGCAGTACTTC. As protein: CATSRDVDLGSPYEQYF.

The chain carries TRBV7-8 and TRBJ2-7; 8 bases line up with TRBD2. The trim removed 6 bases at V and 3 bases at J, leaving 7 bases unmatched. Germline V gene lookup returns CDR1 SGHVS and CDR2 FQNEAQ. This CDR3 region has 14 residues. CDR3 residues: CASSLSGGYYEQYF. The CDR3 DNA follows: TGTGCCAGCAGTCTCAGCGGGGGCTACTACGAGCAGTACTTC. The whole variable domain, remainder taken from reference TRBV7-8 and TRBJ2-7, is GAGVSQSPRYKVAKRGQDVALRCDPISGHVSLFWYQQALGQGPEFLTYFQNEAQLDKSGLPSDRFFAERPEGSVSTLKIQRTQQEDSAVYLCASSLSGGYYEQYFGPGTRLTVT.

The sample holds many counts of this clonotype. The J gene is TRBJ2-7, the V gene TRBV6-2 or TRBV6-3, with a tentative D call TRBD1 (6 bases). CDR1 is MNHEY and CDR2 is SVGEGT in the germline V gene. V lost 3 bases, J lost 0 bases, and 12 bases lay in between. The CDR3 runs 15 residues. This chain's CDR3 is CASSYPTGNSYEQYF. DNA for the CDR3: TGTGCCAGCAGTTATCCGACAGGAAACTCCTACGAGCAGTACTTC.

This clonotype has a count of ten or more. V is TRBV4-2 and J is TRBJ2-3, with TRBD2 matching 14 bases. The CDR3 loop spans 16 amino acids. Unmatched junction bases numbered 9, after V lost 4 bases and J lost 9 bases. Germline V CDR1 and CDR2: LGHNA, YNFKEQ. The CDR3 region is CASSPTSGRAAGTQYF. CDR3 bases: TGTGCCAGCAGCCCGACTAGCGGGAGGGCCGCGGGGACGCAGTATTTT.

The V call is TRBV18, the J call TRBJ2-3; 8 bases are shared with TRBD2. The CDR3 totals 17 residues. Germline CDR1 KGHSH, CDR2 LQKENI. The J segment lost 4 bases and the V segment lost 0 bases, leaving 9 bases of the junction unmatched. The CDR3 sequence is CASSPPGSGRGADTQYF. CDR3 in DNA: TGTGCCAGCTCACCACCTGGGAGCGGGAGAGGTGCAGATACGCAGTATTTT.

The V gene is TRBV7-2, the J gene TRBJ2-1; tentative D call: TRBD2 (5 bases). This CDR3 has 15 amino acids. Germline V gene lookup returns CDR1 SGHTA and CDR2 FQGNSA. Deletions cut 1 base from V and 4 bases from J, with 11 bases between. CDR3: CASSLGSGRYNEQFF. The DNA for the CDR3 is TGTGCCAGCAGCTTAGGAAGCGGCAGGTACAATGAGCAGTTCTTC.

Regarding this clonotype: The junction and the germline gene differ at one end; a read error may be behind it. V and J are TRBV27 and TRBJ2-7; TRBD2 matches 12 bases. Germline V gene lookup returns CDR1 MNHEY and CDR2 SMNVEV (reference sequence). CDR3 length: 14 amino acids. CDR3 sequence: CASRSLAGGWERYF. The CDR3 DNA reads TGTGCCAGCAGATCACTAGCGGGAGGATGGGAGCGGTACTTC.

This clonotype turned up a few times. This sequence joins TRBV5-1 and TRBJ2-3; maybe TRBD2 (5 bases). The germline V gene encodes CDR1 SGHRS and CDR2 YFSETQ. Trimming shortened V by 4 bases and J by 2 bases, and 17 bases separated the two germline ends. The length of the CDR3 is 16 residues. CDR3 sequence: CASSEGAGSDTDTQYF. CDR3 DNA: TGCGCCAGCAGCGAGGGAGCAGGTTCGGACACAGATACGCAGTATTTT.

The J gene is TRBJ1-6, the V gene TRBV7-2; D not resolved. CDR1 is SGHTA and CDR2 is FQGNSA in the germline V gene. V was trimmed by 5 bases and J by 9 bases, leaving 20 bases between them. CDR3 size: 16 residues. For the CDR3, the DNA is TGTGCCAGCAGCCCCTCAGGCCAACATACGGGTTCACCCCTCCACTTT. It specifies CASSPSGQHTGSPLHF.

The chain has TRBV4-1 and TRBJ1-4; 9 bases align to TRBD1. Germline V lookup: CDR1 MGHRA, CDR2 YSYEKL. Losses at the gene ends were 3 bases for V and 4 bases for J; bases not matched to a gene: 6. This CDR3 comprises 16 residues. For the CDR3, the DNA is TGCGCCAGCAGCCAGCCCGACAGGGGGGTTAATGAAAAACTGTTTTTT. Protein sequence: CASSQPDRGVNEKLFF.

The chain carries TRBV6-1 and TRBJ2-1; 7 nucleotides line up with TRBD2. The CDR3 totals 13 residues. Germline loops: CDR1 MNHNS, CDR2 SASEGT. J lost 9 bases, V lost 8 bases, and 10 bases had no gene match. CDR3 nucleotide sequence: TGTGCCAGCGTCGGACTAGGAGGACTTGAGCAGTTCTTC. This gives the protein CASVGLGGLEQFF.

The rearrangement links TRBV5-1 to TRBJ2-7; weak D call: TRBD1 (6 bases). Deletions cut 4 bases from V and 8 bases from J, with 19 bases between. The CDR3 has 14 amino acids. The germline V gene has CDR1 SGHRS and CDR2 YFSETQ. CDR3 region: CASSLDSPRVQQYF. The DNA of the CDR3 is TGCGCCAGCAGCCTGGACAGTCCACGGGTACAGCAGTACTTC.

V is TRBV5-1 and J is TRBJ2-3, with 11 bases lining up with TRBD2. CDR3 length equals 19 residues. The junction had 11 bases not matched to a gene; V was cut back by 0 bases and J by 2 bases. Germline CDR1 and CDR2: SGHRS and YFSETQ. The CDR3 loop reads CASSLVLAGGSSTTDTQYF. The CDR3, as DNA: TGCGCCAGCAGCTTGGTCCTAGCGGGAGGTTCATCAACCACAGATACGCAGTATTTT.

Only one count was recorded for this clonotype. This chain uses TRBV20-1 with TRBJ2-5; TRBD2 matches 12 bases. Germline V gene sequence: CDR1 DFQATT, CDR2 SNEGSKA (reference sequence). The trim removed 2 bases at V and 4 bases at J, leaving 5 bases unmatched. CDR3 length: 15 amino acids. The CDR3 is CSARPASGRGETQYF. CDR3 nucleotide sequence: TGCAGTGCTAGACCGGCTAGCGGGAGGGGAGAGACCCAGTACTTC.

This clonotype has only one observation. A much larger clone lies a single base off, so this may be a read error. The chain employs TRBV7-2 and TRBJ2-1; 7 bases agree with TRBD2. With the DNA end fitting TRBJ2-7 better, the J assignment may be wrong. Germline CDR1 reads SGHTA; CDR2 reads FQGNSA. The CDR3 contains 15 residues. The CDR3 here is CVSSLVASGYNEQYF. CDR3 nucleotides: TGTGTCAGCAGCTTAGTCGCTAGCGGCTACAATGAGCAGTACTTC.

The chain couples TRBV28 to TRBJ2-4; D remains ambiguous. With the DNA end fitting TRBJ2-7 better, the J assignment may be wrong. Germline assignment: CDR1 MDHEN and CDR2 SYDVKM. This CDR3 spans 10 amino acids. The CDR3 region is CASGFHEQYF. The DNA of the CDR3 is TGTGCCAGCGGGTTCCACGAGCAGTACTTC.

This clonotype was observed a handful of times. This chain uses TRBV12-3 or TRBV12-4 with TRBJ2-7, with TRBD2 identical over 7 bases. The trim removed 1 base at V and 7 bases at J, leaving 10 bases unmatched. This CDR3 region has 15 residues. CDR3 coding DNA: TGTGCCAGCAGTTTAGGGGCGGGAGTACCGGGTGAGCAGTACTTC. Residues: CASSLGAGVPGEQYF.

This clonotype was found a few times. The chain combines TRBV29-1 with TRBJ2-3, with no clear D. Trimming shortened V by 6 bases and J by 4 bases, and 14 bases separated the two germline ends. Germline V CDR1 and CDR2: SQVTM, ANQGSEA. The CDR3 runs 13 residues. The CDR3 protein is CSVHLRFADTQYF. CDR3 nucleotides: TGCAGCGTCCATTTACGCTTTGCAGATACGCAGTATTTT.

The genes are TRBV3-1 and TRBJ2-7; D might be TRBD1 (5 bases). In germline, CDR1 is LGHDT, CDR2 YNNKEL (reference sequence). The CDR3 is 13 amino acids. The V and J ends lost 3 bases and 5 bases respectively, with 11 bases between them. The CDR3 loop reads CASSQGRANEQYF. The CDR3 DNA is TGTGCCAGCAGCCAGGGGCGCGCCAACGAGCAGTACTTC.

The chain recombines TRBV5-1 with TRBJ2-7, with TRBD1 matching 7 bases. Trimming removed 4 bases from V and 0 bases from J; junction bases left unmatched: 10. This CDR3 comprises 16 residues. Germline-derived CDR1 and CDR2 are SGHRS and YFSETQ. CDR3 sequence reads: CASSRDGTANSYEQYF. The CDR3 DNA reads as TGCGCCAGCAGCAGGGACGGGACAGCTAACTCCTACGAGCAGTACTTC. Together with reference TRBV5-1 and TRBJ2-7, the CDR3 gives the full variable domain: KAGVTQTPRYLIKTRGQQVTLSCSPISGHRSVSWYQQTPGQGLQFLFEYFSETQRNKGNFPGRFSGRQFSNSRSEMNVSTLELGDSALYLCASSRDGTANSYEQYFGPGTRLTVT.

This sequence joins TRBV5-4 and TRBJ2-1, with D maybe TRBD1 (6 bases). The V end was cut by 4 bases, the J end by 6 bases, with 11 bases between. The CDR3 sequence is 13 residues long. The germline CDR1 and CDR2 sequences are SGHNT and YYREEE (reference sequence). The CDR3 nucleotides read TGTGCCAGCAGCGTGGACAGCCCCAATGAGCAGTTCTTC. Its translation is CASSVDSPNEQFF.

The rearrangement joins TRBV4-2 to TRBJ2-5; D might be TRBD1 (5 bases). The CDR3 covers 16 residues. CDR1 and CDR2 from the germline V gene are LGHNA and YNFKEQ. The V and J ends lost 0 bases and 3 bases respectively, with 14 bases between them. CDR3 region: CASSQEGRIGKETQYF. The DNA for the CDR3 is TGTGCCAGCAGCCAAGAGGGGCGGATAGGGAAAGAGACCCAGTACTTC.

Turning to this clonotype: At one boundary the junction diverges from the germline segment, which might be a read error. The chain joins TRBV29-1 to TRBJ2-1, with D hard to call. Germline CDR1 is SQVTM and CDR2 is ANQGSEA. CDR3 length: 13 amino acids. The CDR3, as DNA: TGCAGCGGCGCTCGTGGGTCCTGCAATGAGCAGTTCTTC. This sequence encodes CSGARGSCNEQFF.

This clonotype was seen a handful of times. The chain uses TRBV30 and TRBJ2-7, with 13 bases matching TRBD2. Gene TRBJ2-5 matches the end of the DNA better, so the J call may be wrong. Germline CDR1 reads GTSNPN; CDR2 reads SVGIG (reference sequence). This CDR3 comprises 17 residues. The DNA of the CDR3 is TGTGCCTGGAGGCGGACTAGCGGGAGTCCCGCGCGAGAGACCCAGTACTTC. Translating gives CAWRRTSGSPARETQYF.

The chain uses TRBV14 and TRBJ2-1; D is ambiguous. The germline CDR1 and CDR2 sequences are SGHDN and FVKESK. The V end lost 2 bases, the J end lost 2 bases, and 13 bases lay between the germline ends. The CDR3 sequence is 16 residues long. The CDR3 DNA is TGTGCCAGCAGCCAACTCGGTGGAGTCACCTACAATGAGCAGTTCTTC. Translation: CASSQLGGVTYNEQFF.

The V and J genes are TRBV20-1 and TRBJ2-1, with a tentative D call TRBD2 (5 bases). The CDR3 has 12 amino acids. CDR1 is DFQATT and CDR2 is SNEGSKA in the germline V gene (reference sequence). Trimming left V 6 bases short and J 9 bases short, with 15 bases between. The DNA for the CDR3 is TGCAGTGCCAGCGGATCAGGATTTGAGCAGTTCTTC. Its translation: CSASGSGFEQFF.

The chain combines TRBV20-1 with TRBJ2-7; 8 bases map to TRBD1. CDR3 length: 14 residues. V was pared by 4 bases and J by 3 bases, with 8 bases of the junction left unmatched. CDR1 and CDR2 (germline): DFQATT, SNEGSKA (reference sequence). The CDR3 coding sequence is TGCAGTGCTAAGACACCAGGGGGCTTCTACGAGCAGTACTTC. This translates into CSAKTPGGFYEQYF.